This T cell receptor (beta chain) was sequenced for a study of cytomegalovirus exposure and HLA in healthy donors. Findings of the study overall: Productive rates of about 87% or about 30% were seen for most TCR beta V segments in an earlier analysis. Most subjects had HLA-A and HLA-B alleles reportedly predicted accurately by TCR beta sequences.

This CDR3 is built from 15 residues. Germline V gene data show CDR1 as SEHNR and CDR2 as FQNEAQ (reference sequence). The ends lost 4 bases at V and 5 bases at J; junction bases unmatched: 10. The study ran its PCR with 60 Vbeta and 13 Jbeta primers. Some clones are missing from TCRdb's copy, which holds only in-frame ones; the method was immunoSEQ multiplex PCR. Of over 250,000 clones listed, under 80% are singletons. As to this clone: Its antigen remains unidentified.

The sequenced sample consisted of PBMCs. The TCR originated in a female donor in good health and CMV-seronegative. This chain connects TRBV7-9 to TRBJ1-1; 7 bases align to TRBD1. The CDR3 loop is CASSSWTGGRTEAFF. CDR3 in DNA: TGTGCCAGCAGCTCCTGGACAGGAGGACGTACTGAAGCTTTCTTT. Full variable domain (outside the CDR3, taken from reference TRBV7-9 and TRBJ1-1): DTGVSQNPRHKITKRGQNVTFRCDPISEHNRLYWYRQTLGQGPEFLTYFQNEAQLEKSRLLSDRFSAERPKGSFSTLEIQRTEQGDSAMYLCASSSWTGGRTEAFFGQGTRLTVV.